This T cell receptor (beta chain) was recorded in a study of blood T cells in healthy people across ages. V shed 7 bases, J shed 2 bases, and the junction held 3 bases outside the gene matches. Per germline, CDR1 SEHNR and CDR2 FQNEAQ (reference sequence). The CDR3 totals 14 residues. Primers used in a second PCR of roughly 7 to 12 cycles were a sample-barcoded 5' primer and a J-beta primer mix. TCRdb passed the 5' RACE reads through MiXCR, listing each CDR3 protein once. The sample yields 500,000 to 700,000 distinct CDR3 sequences, approximately 30% seen once. Russia was home to the donors, healthy Caucasian individuals aged 6 to 90. Study-level results: PBMCs were not sorted, which prevented a conclusive comparison of naive versus antigen-experienced cells. Higher diversity, along with more naive CD4+ cells, distinguished long-lived donors from aged donors.

For this clonotype: Antigen specificity is unknown.

The material sequenced was blood. This receptor was taken from a woman of 80 years or more in good health. This chain uses TRBV7-9 with TRBJ1-5, with 9 bases identical to TRBD1. The CDR3 protein is CASTRDRGNQPQHF. CDR3 DNA sequence: TGTGCCAGCACCCGGGACAGGGGCAATCAGCCCCAGCATTTT.